This T cell receptor beta chain was sequenced during a study of T-cell reconstitution after alpha-beta-depleted transplantation in children. Regarding the study as a whole: A year post-transplant, T-cell counts and diversity derived mostly from newly produced T cells. Alpha-beta T cells about two months after transplant reportedly derived from several hundred expanded graft clones. Some patients' high day-60 TCRbeta diversity was attributed to recipient cells surviving conditioning.

This clonotype was seen at least ten times. What it recognizes is unknown. Library preparation (for TCRbeta) was performed with unique molecular identifiers. Using its own MiXCR run on the PCR reads, TCRdb lists one record per CDR3 protein. The repertoire includes hundreds of thousands of distinct CDR3 sequences, 23% of them detected once, and 11% to 15% sits in the top ten. This CDR3 has 17 amino acids. V dropped 0 bases and J dropped 0; count of bases not matched to a gene: 8. Germline lookup yields CDR1 DFQATT and CDR2 SNEGSKA (reference sequence). The chain has TRBV20-1 and TRBJ2-3, with 8 bases fitting TRBD2. This material consisted of PBMCs, mostly from graft donor cells, taken 360 days after TCRalphabeta/CD19-depleted stem cell transplant. This TCR came from a boy under three years old who had a stem cell transplant for acute myeloid leukemia, so the T cells may come from the graft donor. DNA for the CDR3: TGCAGTGCTAGAGATGAGGTGGGCGGGGGGAGCACAGATACGCAGTATTTT. Protein product: CSARDEVGGGSTDTQYF.